This T cell receptor beta chain stems from a study of blood T cell repertoires in COVID-19. Germline CDR1 and CDR2: MNHEY and SMNVEV (reference sequence). Deletions cut 4 bases from V and 2 bases from J, with 14 bases between. The CDR3 sequence is 15 residues long. The data were produced by immunoSEQ multiplex PCR, yet TCRdb's version contains in-frame clones alone and is incomplete. The sample lists under 150,000 clones, 79% occurring once. V usage is TRBV27 and J usage is TRBJ1-2; a possible D gene is TRBD1 (5 bases). The sequence was collected from a man aged 50-59 years with active or convalescent COVID-19. The material sequenced was peripheral blood. This CDR3 is CASSSLWGQNYGYTF. CDR3 DNA: TGTGCCAGCAGTTCCCTGTGGGGCCAGAACTATGGCTACACCTTC.